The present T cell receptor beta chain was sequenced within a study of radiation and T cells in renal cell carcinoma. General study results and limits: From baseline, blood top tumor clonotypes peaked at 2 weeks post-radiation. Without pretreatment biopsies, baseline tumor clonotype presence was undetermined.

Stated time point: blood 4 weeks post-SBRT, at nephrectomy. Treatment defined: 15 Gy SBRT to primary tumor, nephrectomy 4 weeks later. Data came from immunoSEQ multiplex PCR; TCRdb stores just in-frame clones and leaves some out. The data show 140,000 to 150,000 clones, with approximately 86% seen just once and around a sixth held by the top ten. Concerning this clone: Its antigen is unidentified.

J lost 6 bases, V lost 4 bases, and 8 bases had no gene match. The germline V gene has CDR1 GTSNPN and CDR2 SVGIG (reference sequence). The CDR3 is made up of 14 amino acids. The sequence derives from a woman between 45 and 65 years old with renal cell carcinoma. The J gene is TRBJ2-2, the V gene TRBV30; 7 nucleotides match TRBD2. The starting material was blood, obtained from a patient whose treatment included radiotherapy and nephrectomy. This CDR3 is CAWNRGAGAGELFF. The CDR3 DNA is TGTGCCTGGAACCGCGGGGCGGGGGCCGGGGAGCTGTTTTTT.